The 27 T cell receptor beta chains listed next were all sequenced from one sample in a study of blood T cell repertoires in COVID-19. Method: immunoSEQ multiplex PCR; TCRdb's copy keeps in-frame clones and lacks some. The table records roughly 200,000 clones, almost 90% of them present only once. The sequenced sample was peripheral blood. These receptors were collected from a man over 45 with acute or convalescent COVID-19.

The sample holds a few counts of this clone. V usage is TRBV2 and J usage is TRBJ1-2, with 7 bases that match TRBD1. CDR1 and CDR2 from the germline V gene are SNHLY and FYNNEI. The CDR3 has 16 amino acids. J was trimmed by 6 bases and V by 0 bases; bases with no gene match: 10. The CDR3 DNA sequence: TGTGCCAGCAGTGAAGCCACCGGGACAGAAGACGATGGCTACACCTTC. This encodes CASSEATGTEDDGYTF.

V gene TRBV19 combines with J gene TRBJ2-1; a weak D match, TRBD2 (5 bases). CDR1 is LNHDA, CDR2 SQIVND, per germline (reference sequence). The V gene lost 1 base and the J gene lost 0 bases, with 13 bases spanning the gap. This CDR3 is 17 amino acids long. The CDR3 loop is CASSIAGGWSSYNEQFF. CDR3 DNA: TGTGCCAGTAGTATAGCCGGCGGGTGGAGCTCCTACAATGAGCAGTTCTTC.

This chain joins TRBV5-1 and TRBJ2-1; 11 bases are shared with TRBD2. Per germline, CDR1 SGHRS and CDR2 YFSETQ. The CDR3 spans 20 residues. Trimming took 4 bases from V and 1 from J; bases not matched to a gene: 16. CDR3 residues: CASSLDPPLAGGESYNEQFF. CDR3 bases: TGCGCCAGCAGCCTAGACCCTCCCCTAGCGGGGGGAGAATCCTACAATGAGCAGTTCTTC.

The V call is TRBV11-3, the J call TRBJ2-5; tentatively, D is TRBD2 (6 bases). The CDR3 runs 13 residues. V lost 5 bases and J lost 3, with 10 bases in between. The germline V gene has CDR1 SGHNT and CDR2 YENEEA. CDR3 coding DNA: TGTGCCAGCAGCCAATGGGGGGAAGAGACCCAGTACTTC. Its translation: CASSQWGEETQYF. The variable domain in full, completed from reference TRBV11-3 and TRBJ2-5, reads EAGVVQSPRYKIIEKKQPVAFWCNPISGHNTLYWYLQNLGQGPELLIRYENEEAVDDSQLPKDRFSAERLKGVDSTLKIQPAELGDSAVYLCASSQWGEETQYFGPGTRLLVL.

The rearrangement uses TRBV5-1 and TRBJ2-7; a weak D match, TRBD2 (6 bases). V was pared by 4 bases and J by 2 bases, with 22 bases between. This CDR3 has 17 amino acids. Germline assignment: CDR1 SGHRS and CDR2 YFSETQ. The CDR3 spells CASSRQRGERAPYEQYF. The CDR3 DNA follows: TGCGCCAGCAGCCGCCAACGCGGGGAGCGGGCACCCTACGAGCAGTACTTC. The complete variable domain, with remaining parts taken from reference TRBV5-1 and TRBJ2-7, reads KAGVTQTPRYLIKTRGQQVTLSCSPISGHRSVSWYQQTPGQGLQFLFEYFSETQRNKGNFPGRFSGRQFSNSRSEMNVSTLELGDSALYLCASSRQRGERAPYEQYFGPGTRLTVT.

This chain links TRBV6-1 with TRBJ1-5; D might be TRBD1 (5 bases). Germline CDR1 and CDR2: MNHNS and SASEGT. The ends were cut back, 3 bases at V and 6 bases at J, with 6 bases in the middle. This CDR3 is 12 amino acids long. The CDR3 DNA follows: TGTGCCAGCAGTGACAGGGTTCAGCCCCAGCATTTT. Its protein product is CASSDRVQPQHF.

This clone has a single count. V usage is TRBV7-2 and J usage is TRBJ2-7; 7 bases map to TRBD1. CDR1 is SGHTA and CDR2 is FQGNSA in the germline V gene. V shed 5 bases, J shed 6 bases, and the junction held 7 bases outside the gene matches. The CDR3 totals 13 residues. The CDR3 DNA sequence: TGTGCCAGCAGCACAATGACAGGGACCGAGCAGTACGTC. Translated, it gives CASSTMTGTEQYV.

The V gene is TRBV15, the J gene TRBJ2-5; no reliable D call. V gave up 0 bases and J gave up 2 bases, with 10 bases separating them. Germline assignment: CDR1 LNHNV and CDR2 YYDKDF (reference sequence). The CDR3 extends over 15 amino acids. The CDR3 sequence is CATSRDLAAQETQYF. The CDR3 region has the DNA TGTGCCACCAGCAGAGATCTGGCCGCTCAAGAGACCCAGTACTTC.

This clone was seen a single time. This chain uses TRBV29-1 with TRBJ2-2; 8 bases agree with TRBD2. The germline gives CDR1 SQVTM, CDR2 ANQGSEA. V dropped 5 bases and J dropped 5; count of bases not matched to a gene: 7. The CDR3 is made up of 14 amino acids. CDR3 nucleotides: TGCAGCGTTTTGCGGGGGGCCGAGACCGGGGAGCTGTTTTTT. This encodes CSVLRGAETGELFF.

The V call is TRBV24-1, the J call TRBJ2-1; 16 positions match TRBD2. The CDR3 runs 16 residues. Germline CDR1 reads KGHDR; CDR2 reads SFDVKD. With 4 bases clipped from V and 8 bases from J, the junction kept 4 bases outside the gene matches. This chain's CDR3 is CATSEGLAGGHDEQFF. The CDR3 nucleotides are TGTGCCACCAGTGAGGGACTAGCGGGAGGGCACGATGAGCAGTTCTTC.

The chain combines TRBV28 with TRBJ2-3, with 7 bases lining up with TRBD2. The V gene's germline CDR1 is MDHEN and CDR2 SYDVKM. This CDR3 is 17 amino acids long. V gave up 5 bases and J gave up 6 bases; unmatched junction bases: 17. The CDR3 DNA reads TGTGCCAGCAGTCCGGCCTCCTCGGGACTATCCCGGGATACGCAGTATTTT. It translates to CASSPASSGLSRDTQYF.

This clone was picked up one time. The CDR3 reads CASSPRDWYGNEQFF. The CDR3 region has the DNA TGCGCCAGCAGCCCCCGCGACTGGTATGGAAATGAGCAGTTCTTC. The rearrangement joins TRBV4-1 to TRBJ2-1; D gene ambiguous. The CDR3 has 15 residues. The V gene lost 4 bases and the J gene lost 7 bases, with 17 bases spanning the gap. The V gene's germline CDR1 is MGHRA and CDR2 YSYEKL.

The chain combines TRBV19 with TRBJ2-2; the match to TRBD2 covers 11 bases. The CDR3 is 17 residues long. V dropped 4 bases and J dropped 6; count of bases not matched to a gene: 10. Looked up from germline, CDR1 is LNHDA and CDR2 is SQIVND (reference sequence). The CDR3 spells CASSTRGASGGSGELFF. Written as DNA, the CDR3 is TGTGCCAGTAGTACCCGGGGTGCTAGCGGGGGGTCCGGGGAGCTGTTTTTT.

The gene calls are TRBV10-3 and TRBJ2-7, with TRBD1 matching over 10 bases. The ends lost 10 bases at V and 5 bases at J; junction bases unmatched: 11. Germline-derived CDR1 and CDR2 are ENHRY and SYGVKD. The CDR3 loop spans 14 amino acids. In nucleotides, the CDR3 is TGTGCCACCCGGACAGGGGGTGACAGGGACGAGCAGTACTTC. Amino acid sequence: CATRTGGDRDEQYF.

V is TRBV19 and J is TRBJ1-5; D unresolved. The ends were cut back, 1 base at V and 3 bases at J, with 13 bases in the middle. Per the germline V gene, CDR1 is LNHDA and CDR2 is SQIVND (reference sequence). The CDR3 spans 16 residues. CDR3 amino acids: CASSIALLALNQPQHF. In DNA, the CDR3 is TGTGCCAGTAGTATAGCACTCCTAGCCCTCAATCAGCCCCAGCATTTT.

This chain connects TRBV28 to TRBJ1-2; the D gene is possibly TRBD1 (5 bases). From germline, CDR1 is MDHEN and CDR2 SYDVKM. The length of the CDR3 is 13 residues. The ends were cut back, 6 bases at V and 4 bases at J, with 12 bases in the middle. As DNA, the CDR3 is TGTGCCAGCAGAGTAGGGGAGGGCTATGGCTACACCTTC. Its protein is CASRVGEGYGYTF.

The rearrangement joins TRBV30 to TRBJ2-7; a weak D match, TRBD2 (6 bases). Trimming cost V 7 bases and J 3 bases, with 16 bases left between them. The CDR3 is 13 amino acids. CDR1 and CDR2 from the germline V gene are GTSNPN and SVGIG (reference sequence). In DNA form, the CDR3 reads TGTGCCTACCGGGACTTCGAGTTCTACGAGCAGTACTTC. Protein product: CAYRDFEFYEQYF.

This clone was recorded once. The CDR3 bases are TGTGCCAGCTCACCTCTCCAACTAGACACTGAAGCTTTCTTT. Its translation is CASSPLQLDTEAFF. This rearrangement joins TRBV18 to TRBJ1-1; unclear D gene. Germline CDR1 reads KGHSH; CDR2 reads LQKENI. V was pared by 3 bases and J by 3 bases, with 11 bases between. The CDR3 contains 14 residues.

The rearrangement uses TRBV4-1 and TRBJ2-2; maybe TRBD1 (6 bases). This CDR3 is 15 amino acids long. V lost 3 bases to trimming and J lost 3 bases, with 11 bases between them. Per germline, CDR1 MGHRA and CDR2 YSYEKL. This CDR3 is CASSQNRVDTGELFF. CDR3 nucleotide sequence: TGCGCCAGCAGCCAGAACAGGGTTGACACCGGGGAGCTGTTTTTT.

The gene calls are TRBV19 and TRBJ2-1, with TRBD2 identical over 7 bases. Germline V gives CDR1 LNHDA, CDR2 SQIVND (reference sequence). CDR3 length equals 14 residues. With V trimmed by 5 bases and J by 4 bases, 5 bases remained unmatched. CDR3 residues: CASSDSGFYNEQFF. In DNA, the CDR3 is TGTGCCAGTAGTGATAGCGGGTTTTACAATGAGCAGTTCTTC.

The V gene is TRBV29-1, the J gene TRBJ2-2; 11 nucleotides match TRBD2. The CDR3 runs 15 residues. The V gene end was trimmed by 6 bases and the J gene end by 4 bases; junction bases not matched to a gene: 7. The germline V gene encodes CDR1 SQVTM and CDR2 ANQGSEA. The CDR3, as DNA: TGCAGCGTCGAACTAGCGGGGGCGGGCACCGGGGAGCTGTTTTTT. It codes for CSVELAGAGTGELFF.

This chain links TRBV30 with TRBJ2-5, with TRBD2 matching 7 bases. CDR3 length equals 14 residues. The J segment lost 4 bases and the V segment lost 0 bases, leaving 5 bases of the junction unmatched. Germline V CDR1 and CDR2: GTSNPN, SVGIG (reference sequence). CDR3 nucleotide sequence: TGTGCCTGGAGTGTAGGGAGGGAAAGAGAGACCCAGTACTTC. Translation gives CAWSVGRERETQYF. The full variable domain, its missing parts supplied by reference TRBV30 and TRBJ2-5, is SQTIHQWPATLVQPVGSPLSLECTVEGTSNPNLYWYRQAAGRGLQLLFYSVGIGQISSEVPQNLSASRPQDRQFILSSKKLLLSDSGFYLCAWSVGRERETQYFGPGTRLLVL.

The CDR3 protein is CASSEQGISGANVLTF. For the CDR3, the DNA is TGTGCCAGCAGTGAACAGGGGATTTCTGGGGCCAACGTCCTGACTTTC. The chain couples TRBV6-1 to TRBJ2-6, with D maybe TRBD1 (6 bases). This CDR3 is 16 amino acids long. The germline V and J ends were trimmed by 2 bases and 1 base, with 9 bases remaining between them. Germline V gene sequence: CDR1 MNHNS, CDR2 SASEGT.

V is TRBV7-2 and J is TRBJ1-1; D is ambiguous. The CDR3 length is 15 residues. Between the trimmed V and J ends, which lost 5 bases and 1 base, there was a span of 14 bases. Germline CDR1 and CDR2: SGHTA and FQGNSA. This CDR3 reads CASSPPPIANTEAFF. CDR3 nucleotides: TGTGCCAGCAGCCCCCCTCCGATAGCGAACACTGAAGCTTTCTTT.

The chain uses TRBV6-1 and TRBJ2-7; D gene uncertain. CDR1 MNHNS and CDR2 SASEGT come from the germline V gene. The CDR3 length is 17 residues. V lost 1 base, J lost 3 bases, and 19 bases lay in between. The CDR3 region is CASSEGSRGPEDYEQYF. In DNA, the CDR3 is TGTGCCAGCAGTGAAGGTTCTAGAGGCCCCGAGGACTACGAGCAGTACTTC.

The gene calls are TRBV7-3 and TRBJ2-7, with TRBD2 matching over 7 bases. Germline CDR1 and CDR2: SGHTA and FQGTGA. This CDR3 is 13 amino acids long. The junction had 4 bases not matched to a gene; V was cut back by 5 bases and J by 3 bases. CDR3 in DNA: TGTGCCAGCAGCCCGACGGGAGGCTACGAGCAGTACGTC. This gives the protein CASSPTGGYEQYV.

V usage is TRBV6-2 or TRBV6-3 and J usage is TRBJ1-5, with 8 bases identical to TRBD1. Per the germline V gene, CDR1 is MNHEY and CDR2 is SVGEGT. The J segment lost 5 bases and the V segment lost 5 bases, leaving 14 bases of the junction unmatched. The CDR3 loop spans 17 amino acids. For the CDR3, the DNA is TGTGCCAGCAGTCACCGAACCGGGACAGGACTGGATCAGCCCCAGCATTTT. As protein: CASSHRTGTGLDQPQHF.